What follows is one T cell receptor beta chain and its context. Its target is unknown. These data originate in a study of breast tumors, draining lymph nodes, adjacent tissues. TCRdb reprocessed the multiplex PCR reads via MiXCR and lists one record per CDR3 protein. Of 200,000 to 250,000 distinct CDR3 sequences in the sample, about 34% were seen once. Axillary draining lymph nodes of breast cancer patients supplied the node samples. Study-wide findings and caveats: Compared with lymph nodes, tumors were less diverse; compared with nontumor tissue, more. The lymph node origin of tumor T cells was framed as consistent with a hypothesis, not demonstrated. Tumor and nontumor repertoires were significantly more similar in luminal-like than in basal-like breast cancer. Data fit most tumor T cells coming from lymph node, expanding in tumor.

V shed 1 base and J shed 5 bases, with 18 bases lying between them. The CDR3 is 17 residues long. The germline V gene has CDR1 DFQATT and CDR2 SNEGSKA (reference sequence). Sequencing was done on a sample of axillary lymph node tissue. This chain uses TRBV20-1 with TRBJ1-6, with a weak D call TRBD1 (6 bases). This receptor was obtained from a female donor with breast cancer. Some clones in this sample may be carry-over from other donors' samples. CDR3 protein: CSARGWGKGHHNSPLHF. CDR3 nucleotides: TGCAGTGCTAGAGGCTGGGGGAAGGGACACCATAATTCACCCCTCCACTTT.